Listed below are T cell receptor beta chains from one sample, sequenced in a study of control samples from healthy donors and cancer patients. Clones were sequenced by immunoSEQ multiplex PCR, and TCRdb holds only the in-frame ones, with some missing. This table has hundreds of thousands of clones, about nine tenths appearing once. Sequencing was carried out using PBMCs. Source of these receptors: a man in his forties or fifties with head and neck cancer. Both conserved end residues are part of each CDR3. A D gene is named only where the DNA matches it firmly. Size is omitted from some rows. Given values are once, few, many or a class for expanded clones.

j_gene: TRBJ1-5
d_gene: TRBD1
v_gene: TRBV19
abundance: .
CDR3aa: CATLTGNAEWPQHF
CDR3nt: TGTGCCACCTTGACAGGGAACGCGGAGTGGCCCCAGCATTTT

j_gene: TRBJ2-1
d_gene: .
v_gene: TRBV19
abundance: .
CDR3aa: CASSDLAGGINDEQFF
CDR3nt: TGTGCCAGTTCGGATTTGGCGGGTGGCATAAACGATGAGCAGTTCTTC

j_gene: TRBJ2-7
d_gene: TRBD1
v_gene: TRBV28
abundance: .
CDR3aa: CASSLVRGHYEQYF
CDR3nt: TGTGCCAGCAGTTTAGTCAGGGGGCACTACGAGCAGTACTTC

j_gene: TRBJ2-3
d_gene: .
v_gene: TRBV30
abundance: .
CDR3aa: CAWRISGNTDTQYF
CDR3nt: TGTGCCTGGAGGATTAGCGGAAACACAGATACGCAGTATTTT

j_gene: TRBJ1-1
d_gene: .
v_gene: TRBV19
abundance: .
CDR3aa: CASSIDTTRFGEAFF
CDR3nt: TGTGCCAGTAGTATAGACACCACCCGGTTTGGTGAAGCTTTCTTT

j_gene: TRBJ2-1
d_gene: .
v_gene: TRBV27
abundance: .
CDR3aa: CASSLGRGDLDEQFF
CDR3nt: TGTGCCAGCAGTTTGGGCAGGGGGGATCTCGATGAGCAGTTCTTC

j_gene: TRBJ2-2
d_gene: .
v_gene: TRBV24-1
abundance: once
CDR3aa: CATSAETPNTGELFF
CDR3nt: TGTGCCACCAGTGCAGAGACCCCGAACACCGGGGAGCTGTTTTTT

j_gene: TRBJ1-1
d_gene: .
v_gene: TRBV28
abundance: .
CDR3aa: CASNPVGGGNINTEAFF
CDR3nt: TGTGCCAGCAATCCCGTGGGTGGGGGAAATATTAACACTGAAGCTTTCTTT

j_gene: TRBJ1-4
d_gene: .
v_gene: TRBV7-9
abundance: .
CDR3aa: CASSAPGTEGEKLFF
CDR3nt: TGTGCCAGCAGCGCACCCGGGACTGAGGGAGAAAAACTGTTTTTT

j_gene: TRBJ1-5
d_gene: .
v_gene: TRBV11-2
abundance: .
CDR3aa: CASSLGRGAGQPQHF
CDR3nt: TGTGCCAGCAGCTTAGGGCGGGGGGCTGGTCAGCCCCAGCATTTT